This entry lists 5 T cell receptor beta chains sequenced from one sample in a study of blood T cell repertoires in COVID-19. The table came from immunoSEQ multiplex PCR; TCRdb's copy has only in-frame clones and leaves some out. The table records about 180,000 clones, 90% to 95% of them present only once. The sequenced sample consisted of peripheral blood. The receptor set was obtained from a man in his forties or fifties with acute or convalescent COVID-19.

This CDR3 reads CASTGTSGSYEQYF. CDR3 DNA: TGTGCCAGCACCGGGACTAGCGGCTCCTACGAGCAGTACTTC. The chain carries TRBV6-5 and TRBJ2-7; 11 bases line up with TRBD2. The CDR3 covers 14 residues. Germline V CDR1 and CDR2: MNHEY, SVGAGI. With 7 bases clipped from V and 0 bases from J, the junction kept 2 bases outside the gene matches.

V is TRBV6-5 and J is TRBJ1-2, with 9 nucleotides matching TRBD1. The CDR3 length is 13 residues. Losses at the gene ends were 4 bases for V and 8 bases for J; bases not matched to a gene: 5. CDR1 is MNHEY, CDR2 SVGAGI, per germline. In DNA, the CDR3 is TGTGCCAGCAGTTCGGGACAGGGAAGGGGCTACACCTTC. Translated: CASSSGQGRGYTF.

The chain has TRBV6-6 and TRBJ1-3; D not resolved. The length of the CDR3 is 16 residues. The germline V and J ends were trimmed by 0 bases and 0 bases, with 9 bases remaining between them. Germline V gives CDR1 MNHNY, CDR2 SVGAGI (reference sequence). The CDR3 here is CASSYSSQSSGNTIYF. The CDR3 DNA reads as TGTGCCAGCAGTTACTCCTCACAGAGCTCTGGAAACACCATATATTTT.

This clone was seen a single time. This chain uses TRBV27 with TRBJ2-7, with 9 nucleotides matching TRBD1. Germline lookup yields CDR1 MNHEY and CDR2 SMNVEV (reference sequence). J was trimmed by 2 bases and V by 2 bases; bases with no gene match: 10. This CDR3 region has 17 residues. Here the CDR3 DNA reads TGTGCCAGCAGTTTAACCGACGGGACAGGGAACCCCTACGAGCAGTACTTC. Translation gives CASSLTDGTGNPYEQYF.

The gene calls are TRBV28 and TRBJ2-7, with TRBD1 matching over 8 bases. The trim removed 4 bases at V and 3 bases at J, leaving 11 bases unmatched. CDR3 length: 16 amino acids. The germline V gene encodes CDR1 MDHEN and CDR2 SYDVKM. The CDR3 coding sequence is TGTGCCAGCAGTTCGCGTTGGACAGGGCCCGGCTACGAGCAGTACGTC. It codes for CASSSRWTGPGYEQYV.